This T cell receptor beta chain was captured by sequencing in a study of shared clonotypes between healthy human individuals. Regarding this clone: The target antigen is unknown.

The CDR3 has 15 residues. From germline, CDR1 is SGDLS and CDR2 YYNGEE. V shed 2 bases and J shed 0 bases, with 9 bases lying between them. Adult Caucasians living in Nashville, Tennessee made up all of the donors. Evenly divided among several immunoSEQ plates was the genomic DNA of each subset. Unsorted PBMC contributed approximately 270 ng DNA, approximately 30,000 T cell genomes, to each replicate PCR. Using immunoSEQ multiplex PCR, the repertoire was profiled, and TCRdb retains in-frame clones only, with some absent. Found here are 450,000 to 550,000 clones, 60% to 85% of them singletons; the top ten hold approximately 13%. Findings of the study overall: It was anticipated that sequencing depth would influence how many clonotypes donors shared.

The sample consisted of PBMCs. This sequence joins TRBV9 and TRBJ1-3, with D possibly matching TRBD1 (5 bases). This clonotype originated in a middle-aged woman in good health. Some clones in this sample may be carry-over from other donors' samples. CDR3 in amino acids: CASSVGPNSGNTIYF. The CDR3 DNA reads TGTGCCAGCAGCGTGGGACCGAACTCTGGAAACACCATATATTTT.